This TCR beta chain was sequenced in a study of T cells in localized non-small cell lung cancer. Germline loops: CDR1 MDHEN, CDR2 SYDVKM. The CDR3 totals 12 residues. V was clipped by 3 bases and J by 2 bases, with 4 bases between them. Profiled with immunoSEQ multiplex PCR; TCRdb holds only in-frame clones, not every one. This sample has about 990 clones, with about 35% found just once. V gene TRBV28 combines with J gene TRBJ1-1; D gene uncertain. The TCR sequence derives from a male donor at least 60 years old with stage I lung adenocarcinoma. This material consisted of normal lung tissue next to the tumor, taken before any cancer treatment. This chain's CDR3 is CASSLTNTEAFF. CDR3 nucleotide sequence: TGTGCCAGCAGTTTGACAAACACTGAAGCTTTCTTT.